The clone carrying this T cell receptor (beta chain) was counted a few times. The antigen remains undetermined. The method was immunoSEQ multiplex PCR; TCRdb's version includes in-frame clones alone and lacks a portion of them. In the table there are fewer than 40,000 clones, about 67% of which are singletons. Isolating CD4+ T cells followed about 11 days of culture. As their vaccination, participants received two doses of either BNT162b2 or mRNA-1273. These data originate in a study of vaccination effects on CD4 cells after COVID-19. Study at large: It was with about 10 IU/ml IL-2 and 9.5 to 10 ug/ml peptides that some 1.8 million PBMC per well were cultured.

CDR1 is SGHRS and CDR2 is YFSETQ in the germline V gene. V lost 4 bases and J 1 base, leaving 20 bases between the germline ends. This CDR3 region has 17 residues. Findings of the study overall: Convalescent patients numbered few in the study; early post-infection timepoints were missing entirely. Late in the post-vaccination period, infection-induced and vaccine-induced clones underwent marked clonal contraction.

The origin of this receptor is a human donor who received a COVID-19 vaccine. V gene TRBV5-1 combines with J gene TRBJ1-1; D possibly corresponds to TRBD1 (5 bases). The input for sequencing was CD4+ T cells from PBMCs cultured without peptide, taken after COVID-19 vaccination. The CDR3 loop is CASSAGPGRTRNTEAFF. The CDR3 bases are TGCGCCAGCAGCGCGGGGCCAGGACGGACAAGGAACACTGAAGCTTTCTTT.